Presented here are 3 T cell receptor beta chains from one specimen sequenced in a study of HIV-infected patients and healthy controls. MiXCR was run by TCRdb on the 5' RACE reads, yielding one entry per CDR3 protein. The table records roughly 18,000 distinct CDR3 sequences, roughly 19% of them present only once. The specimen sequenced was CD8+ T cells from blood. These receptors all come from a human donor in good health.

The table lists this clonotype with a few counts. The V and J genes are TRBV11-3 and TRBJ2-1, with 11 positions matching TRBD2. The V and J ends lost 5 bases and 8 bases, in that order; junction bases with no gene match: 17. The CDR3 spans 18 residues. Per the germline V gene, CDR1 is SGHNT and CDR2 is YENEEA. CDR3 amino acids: CASSLRPPSGRRYDEQFF. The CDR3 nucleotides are TGTGCCAGCAGCCTTAGGCCGCCTAGCGGGAGGAGATATGATGAGCAGTTCTTC.

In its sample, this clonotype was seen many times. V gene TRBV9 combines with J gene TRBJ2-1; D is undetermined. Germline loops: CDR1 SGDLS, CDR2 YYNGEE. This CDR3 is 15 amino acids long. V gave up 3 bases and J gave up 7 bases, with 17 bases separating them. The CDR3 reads CASSAAGPASNEQFF. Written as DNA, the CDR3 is TGTGCCAGCAGCGCCGCCGGGCCAGCTAGTAATGAGCAGTTCTTC. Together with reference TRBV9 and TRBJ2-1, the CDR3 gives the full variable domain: DSGVTQTPKHLITATGQRVTLRCSPRSGDLSVYWYQQSLDQGLQFLIQYYNGEERAKGNILERFSAQQFPDLHSELNLSSLELGDSALYFCASSAAGPASNEQFFGPGTRLTVL.

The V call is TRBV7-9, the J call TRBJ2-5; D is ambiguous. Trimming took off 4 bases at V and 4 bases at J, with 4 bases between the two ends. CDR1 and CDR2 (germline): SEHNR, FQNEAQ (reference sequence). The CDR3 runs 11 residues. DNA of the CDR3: TGTGCCAGCAGCTACACAGAGACCCAGTACTTC. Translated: CASSYTETQYF.